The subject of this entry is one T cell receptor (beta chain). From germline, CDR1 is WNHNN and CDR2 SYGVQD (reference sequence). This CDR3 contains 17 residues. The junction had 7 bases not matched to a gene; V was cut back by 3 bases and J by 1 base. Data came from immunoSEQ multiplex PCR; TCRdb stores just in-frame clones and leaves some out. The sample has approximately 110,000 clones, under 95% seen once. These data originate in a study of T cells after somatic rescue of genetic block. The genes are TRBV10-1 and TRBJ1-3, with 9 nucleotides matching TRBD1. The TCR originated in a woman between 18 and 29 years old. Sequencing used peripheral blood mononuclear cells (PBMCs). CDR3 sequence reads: CASSDPGQGLSGNTIYF. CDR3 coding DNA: TGCGCCAGCAGTGACCCGGGACAGGGCTTATCTGGAAACACCATATATTTT.